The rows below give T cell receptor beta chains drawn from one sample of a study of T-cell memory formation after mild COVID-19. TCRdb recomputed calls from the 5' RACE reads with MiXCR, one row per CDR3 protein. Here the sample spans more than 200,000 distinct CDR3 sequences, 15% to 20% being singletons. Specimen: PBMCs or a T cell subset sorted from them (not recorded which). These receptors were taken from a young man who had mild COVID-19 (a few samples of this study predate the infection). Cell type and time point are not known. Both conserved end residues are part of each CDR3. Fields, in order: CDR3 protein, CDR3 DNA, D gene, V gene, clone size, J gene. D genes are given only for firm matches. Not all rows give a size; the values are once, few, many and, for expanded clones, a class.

CASSQDGETGNTEAFF | TGCGCCAGCAGCCAAGACGGCGAGACAGGGAACACTGAAGCTTTCTTT | - | TRBV4-1 | - | TRBJ1-1
CASSLLPLGQKETQYF | TGCGCCAGCAGCTTGCTGCCCCTTGGGCAGAAAGAGACCCAGTACTTC | - | TRBV5-1 | many | TRBJ2-5
CASSQVNDRGYTF | TGTGCCAGCAGCCAAGTAAATGACCGGGGCTACACCTTC | - | TRBV3-1 | - | TRBJ1-2
CASSLNSAGASTDTQYF | TGTGCCAGCAGCTTAAATTCGGCGGGGGCCTCCACAGATACGCAGTATTTT | - | TRBV7-3 | many | TRBJ2-3
CASNDRLQETQYF | TGTGCCAGCAACGACAGGTTGCAAGAGACCCAGTACTTC | - | TRBV7-8 | few | TRBJ2-5
CASSLQGGVAPQETQYF | TGCGCCAGCAGCTTACAGGGGGGCGTAGCACCCCAAGAGACCCAGTACTTC | TRBD1 | TRBV5-1 | - | TRBJ2-5
CSAVSARQGNYGYTF | TGCAGTGCTGTTTCAGCTAGGCAGGGTAACTATGGCTACACCTTC | - | TRBV20-1 | few | TRBJ1-2
CASQRFTDTQYF | TGTGCCAGCCAAAGATTCACAGATACGCAGTATTTT | - | TRBV7-6 | few | TRBJ2-3
CASTLRQGARLTNVLTF | TGTGCCAGCACCCTAAGGCAGGGTGCCCGTTTGACCAACGTCCTGACTTTC | - | TRBV12-3/TRBV12-4 | - | TRBJ2-6
CASSFSLGLAASGEQFF | TGTGCCAGCAGCTTCTCCCTTGGACTAGCAGCTTCGGGGGAGCAGTTCTTC | TRBD2 | TRBV7-3 | - | TRBJ2-1
CASSDYPGRENTGELFF | TGTGCCAGCAGTGATTATCCGGGGAGGGAGAACACCGGGGAGCTGTTTTTT | TRBD2 | TRBV2 | few | TRBJ2-2
CASSARGPSGTTDTQYF | TGTGCCAGCAGTGCAAGGGGACCTAGCGGGACCACAGATACGCAGTATTTT | TRBD2 | TRBV6-1 | - | TRBJ2-3
CSVDEGTDTQYF | TGCAGCGTTGACGAGGGGACAGATACGCAGTATTTT | - | TRBV29-1 | few | TRBJ2-3
CASSLGASGSYEQYF | TGCGCCAGCAGCTTGGGGGCTAGCGGATCCTACGAGCAGTACTTC | TRBD2 | TRBV5-1 | many | TRBJ2-7
CASSEGIQETQYF | TGTGCCAGCAGTGAAGGGATCCAAGAGACCCAGTACTTC | - | TRBV6-1 | - | TRBJ2-5
CASRADADTQYF | TGCGCCAGCAGGGCTGATGCGGATACGCAGTATTTT | - | TRBV5-1 | - | TRBJ2-3
CSANRVSYEQYF | TGCAGTGCTAATCGGGTCTCCTACGAGCAGTACTTC | - | TRBV20-1 | few | TRBJ2-7
CASSLGQLNSPLHF | TGTGCCAGCTCACTAGGACAGCTTAATTCACCCCTCCACTTT | - | TRBV18 | few | TRBJ1-6
CAWSVGQVQYF | TGTGCCTGGAGTGTCGGACAAGTTCAGTACTTC | - | TRBV30 | many | TRBJ2-4
CASSQDSGYSTDTQYF | TGCGCCAGCAGCCAAGATTCCGGGTATAGCACAGATACGCAGTATTTT | - | TRBV4-3 | few | TRBJ2-3
CASSQAQEETQYF | TGCGCCAGCAGCCAAGCACAGGAAGAGACCCAGTACTTC | - | TRBV4-1 | - | TRBJ2-5
CASSSGQGFGYTF | TGTGCCAGCAGTTCCGGACAGGGTTTCGGCTACACCTTC | TRBD1 | TRBV6-2/TRBV6-3 | - | TRBJ1-2
CASSPRQGRQPQHF | TGTGCCAGCAGCCCCCGACAGGGGCGTCAGCCCCAGCATTTT | TRBD1 | TRBV7-2 | - | TRBJ1-5
CASSFETTHGYTF | TGTGCCAGCAGCTTCGAGACTACACATGGCTACACCTTC | - | TRBV7-7 | many | TRBJ1-2
CSAPRASYNEQFF | TGCAGTGCTCCAAGGGCCTCCTACAATGAGCAGTTCTTC | - | TRBV20-1 | - | TRBJ2-1
CASSSATGELFF | TGTGCCAGCAGCTCCGCTACCGGGGAGCTGTTTTTT | - | TRBV7-2 | - | TRBJ2-2
CASSSTGHNSPLHF | TGTGCCAGCAGCTCGACAGGGCATAATTCACCCCTCCACTTT | TRBD1 | TRBV5-6 | few | TRBJ1-6
CASSWNLESYTF | TGTGCCAGCAGCTGGAACCTCGAGAGCTACACCTTC | - | TRBV7-2 | few | TRBJ1-2
CATSAIWGKETQYF | TGTGCCACCAGCGCCATTTGGGGGAAAGAGACCCAGTACTTC | - | TRBV15 | few | TRBJ2-5
CASSQGGSRNEQFF | TGTGCCAGCAGCCAGGGCGGAAGCCGAAATGAGCAGTTCTTC | - | TRBV6-2/TRBV6-3 | - | TRBJ2-1
CASSQGAGGQPQHF | TGTGCCAGCAGCCAAGGGGCAGGGGGTCAGCCCCAGCATTTT | TRBD1 | TRBV11-2 | few | TRBJ1-5
CASSFHRLAVETQYF | TGTGCCAGCAGTTTTCATCGACTAGCAGTCGAGACCCAGTACTTC | TRBD2 | TRBV12-3/TRBV12-4 | - | TRBJ2-5
CASSQAGTTEAFF | TGTGCCAGCAGCCAAGCTGGGACCACTGAAGCTTTCTTT | - | TRBV3-1 | - | TRBJ1-1
CASSWTGVGQPQHF | TGCGCCAGCAGCTGGACAGGGGTCGGTCAGCCCCAGCATTTT | TRBD1 | TRBV5-1 | - | TRBJ1-5
CASSKDRRDLYGYTF | TGCGCCAGCAGCAAAGACCGTCGGGACCTCTATGGCTACACCTTC | - | TRBV4-3 | - | TRBJ1-2
CASSRTSGGSSYEQYF | TGTGCCAGCAGTAGGACTAGCGGGGGGTCTTCCTACGAGCAGTACTTC | TRBD2 | TRBV2 | once | TRBJ2-7